A single sample gave rise to the 16 T cell receptor beta chains below, sequenced in a study of Tregs in tolerant kidney transplant recipients. Here immunoSEQ multiplex PCR was the method, and the copy in TCRdb shows in-frame clones only, minus some. The sample spans some 52,000 clones; the ten largest clones claim roughly 0.9%. The sequenced sample was CD4+ T cells from blood, obtained before the transplant. These receptors all stem from a human donor who received a combined kidney and bone marrow transplant.

A note on this clone: Read coverage stops 3 residues before the CDR3 terminus; the germline J gene supplies the remainder. V and J are TRBV19 and TRBJ2-7; 11 bases are a match to TRBD2. The V gene end was trimmed by 5 bases and the J gene end by 4 bases; junction bases not matched to a gene: 10. The length of the CDR3 is 16 residues. Per germline, CDR1 LNHDA and CDR2 SQIVND (reference sequence). The part of the CDR3 DNA that was read is TGTGCCAGTAGTGGATTAGCGGGAGGGCGGCGGTACGAG. This codes for CASSGLAGGRRYE. The full CDR3 protein reads CASSGLAGGRRYEQYF.

Of note for this clone: The CDR3 extends 3 residues past the end of the read, so its final part is completed from the germline J gene. The J gene is TRBJ2-1, the V gene TRBV7-2; D is possibly TRBD1 (6 bases). There are 15 residues in the CDR3. V lost 2 bases and J lost 6, with 14 bases in between. The germline CDR1 and CDR2 sequences are SGHTA and FQGNSA. CDR3 region: CASSLYRVEGNEQFF. CDR3 bases read: TGTGCCAGCAGCTTATACAGGGTCGAGGGCAATGAG.

As for this clone: Coverage ceases 3 residues before the CDR3 finishes, and the germline J gene fills in the end. The chain links TRBV29-1 to TRBJ2-5; no reliable D call. CDR3 size: 12 residues. The V end was cut by 3 bases, the J end by 4 bases, with 9 bases between. CDR1 and CDR2 (germline): SQVTM, ANQGSEA. CDR3 DNA, as far as it was read: TGCAGCGTTGATAAGGGTCTAGAGACC. Translating gives CSVDKGLET. The CDR3 in full is CSVDKGLETQYF.

A note on this clone: Read data end 3 residues before the CDR3 end; the end is taken from the germline J gene. The V gene is TRBV13, the J gene TRBJ2-3, with D perhaps matching TRBD2 (5 bases). The CDR3 has 13 residues. Germline loops: CDR1 PRHDT, CDR2 FYEKMQ (reference sequence). The CDR3 reads CASSRRPGETQYF. Incomplete CDR3 DNA: TGTGCCAGCAGCCGAAGGCCCGGGGAAACG.

About this clone itself: The missing CDR3 end, 3 residues past where the read stops, is filled in from the germline J gene. This chain connects TRBV7-2 to TRBJ2-5; D is unclear. There are 12 residues in the CDR3. The germline V and J ends were trimmed by 4 bases and 5 bases, with 8 bases remaining between them. Germline assignment: CDR1 SGHTA and CDR2 FQGNSA. This chain's CDR3 is CASSSPSETQYF. Partial CDR3 DNA: TGTGCCAGCAGCTCCCCCTCCGAGACC.

Regarding this clone: Read coverage stops 3 residues before the CDR3 terminus; the germline J gene supplies the remainder. This sequence joins TRBV19 and TRBJ1-1; TRBD1 agrees at 10 bases. The germline V gene has CDR1 LNHDA and CDR2 SQIVND (reference sequence). Unmatched junction bases numbered 6, after V lost 10 bases and J lost 1 base. The CDR3 extends over 14 amino acids. The CDR3 spells CATQDRGKNTEAFF. The sequenced CDR3 bases are TGTGCCACCCAGGACAGGGGGAAGAACACTGAA.

About this clone: Read sequence stops 3 residues before the CDR3 end, and the germline J gene provides the missing end. The rearrangement links TRBV7-8 to TRBJ2-5; D may be TRBD1 (6 bases). Trimming took off 8 bases at V and 2 bases at J, with 24 bases between the two ends. The germline V gene has CDR1 SGHVS and CDR2 FQNEAQ. There are 17 residues in the CDR3. The DNA read from the CDR3 is TGTGCCAGCCATGGGCTCAGGGGACGTTTAGCACAAGAGACC. This translates into CASHGLRGRLAQET. The complete CDR3 sequence is CASHGLRGRLAQETQYF.

For this clone: Read coverage stops 3 residues before the CDR3 terminus; the germline J gene supplies the remainder. The V gene is TRBV2, the J gene TRBJ2-3, with 8 positions matching TRBD2. Germline lookup yields CDR1 SNHLY and CDR2 FYNNEI. CDR3 length: 15 residues. Germline trimming cut 6 bases from V and 8 bases from J; bases unmatched to any gene: 13. The DNA read from the CDR3 is TGTGCCAGCAGGCCGGGACTAGGAGGGGTTGGTACG. Residues: CASRPGLGGVGT. The full CDR3 reads CASRPGLGGVGTQYF.

Of note for this clone: From the germline J gene comes the end of the CDR3, since the read stops 3 residues before it. The chain employs TRBV6-2 or TRBV6-3 and TRBJ2-2; perhaps TRBD1 as D (6 bases). Germline V CDR1 and CDR2: MNHEY, SVGEGT. V was pared by 6 bases and J by 6 bases, with 8 bases between. The CDR3 contains 12 residues. The CDR3: CASRTGSGELFF. The CDR3 bases that were read are TGTGCCAGCAGAACAGGGTCCGGGGAG.

Turning to this clone: The read falls 3 residues short of the CDR3 end, and the missing part is taken from the germline J gene. V and J are TRBV6-1 and TRBJ2-2, with 7 bases that match TRBD1. V dropped 2 bases and J dropped 7; count of bases not matched to a gene: 4. This CDR3 is 14 amino acids long. The germline V gene has CDR1 MNHNS and CDR2 SASEGT. CDR3 DNA (partial): TGTGCCAGCAGTGAATACAGGGGCATCGGGGAG. It encodes CASSEYRGIGE. The complete CDR3 sequence is CASSEYRGIGELFF.

Points on this clone: The read ends 3 residues shy of where the CDR3 ends; the end is completed using the germline J gene. This chain links TRBV5-1 with TRBJ1-2; 7 nucleotides match TRBD1. Per the germline V gene, CDR1 is SGHRS and CDR2 is YFSETQ. This CDR3 has 14 amino acids. CDR3 region: CASSLARQGGGYTF. The covered CDR3 bases are TGCGCCAGCAGCTTGGCCCGACAGGGTGGCGGC. The full variable domain, rest sourced from reference TRBV5-1 and TRBJ1-2, is KAGVTQTPRYLIKTRGQQVTLSCSPISGHRSVSWYQQTPGQGLQFLFEYFSETQRNKGNFPGRFSGRQFSNSRSEMNVSTLELGDSALYLCASSLARQGGGYTFGSGTRLTVV.

About this clone itself: The CDR3 is cut off 3 residues early in the read; its end comes from the germline J gene. V is TRBV30 and J is TRBJ1-3, with TRBD1 matching over 9 bases. This CDR3 is built from 14 residues. The germline V gene encodes CDR1 GTSNPN and CDR2 SVGIG (reference sequence). V gave up 3 bases and J gave up 2 bases; unmatched junction bases: 2. Here the CDR3 reads CAWRGQGAGNTIYF. The covered CDR3 bases are TGTGCCTGGAGGGGACAGGGAGCTGGAAACACC.

About this clone: The DNA ends 3 residues before the CDR3 does, and the rest of the CDR3 is filled in from the germline J gene. The genes are TRBV6-1 and TRBJ1-2; D is ambiguous. This CDR3 contains 12 residues. Per germline, CDR1 MNHNS and CDR2 SASEGT. V shed 3 bases and J shed 4 bases, with 6 bases lying between them. CDR3 in amino acids: CASSDPFYGYTF. Incomplete CDR3 DNA: TGTGCCAGCAGTGACCCTTTCTATGGC.

As regards this clone: The missing CDR3 end, 3 residues past where the read stops, is filled in from the germline J gene. V is TRBV2 and J is TRBJ1-1; 12 bases are a match to TRBD1. This CDR3 comprises 16 residues. With V trimmed by 4 bases and J by 1 base, 4 bases remained unmatched. CDR1 and CDR2 (germline): SNHLY, FYNNEI. The part of the CDR3 DNA that was read is TGTGCCAGCAGTGCCGGGACAGGGGGCTCGAACACTGAA. As protein: CASSAGTGGSNTE. The CDR3, in full, reads CASSAGTGGSNTEAFF.

A word on this clone: Read data end 3 residues before the CDR3 end; the end is taken from the germline J gene. The chain has TRBV7-9 and TRBJ1-4; D remains unclear. Germline lookup yields CDR1 SEHNR and CDR2 FQNEAQ (reference sequence). This CDR3 is built from 14 residues. V was shortened by 3 bases and J by 8 bases, with 13 bases between the two germline ends. Incomplete CDR3 DNA: TGTGCCAGCAGCTTGGCAGAGGTCCGCGAAAAA. Its translation is CASSLAEVREK. The CDR3, in full, reads CASSLAEVREKLFF. Using reference TRBV7-9 and TRBJ1-4 for the parts outside the CDR3, the full variable domain is DTGVSQNPRHKITKRGQNVTFRCDPISEHNRLYWYRQTLGQGPEFLTYFQNEAQLEKSRLLSDRFSAERPKGSFSTLEIQRTEQGDSAMYLCASSLAEVREKLFFGSGTQLSVL.

Of note for this clone: Read data end 3 residues before the CDR3 end; the end is taken from the germline J gene. J is TRBJ2-2 and V is TRBV7-9, with 9 bases fitting TRBD1. Germline CDR1 SEHNR, CDR2 FQNEAQ (reference sequence). The ends lost 6 bases at V and 7 bases at J; junction bases unmatched: 6. The CDR3 totals 14 residues. Partial CDR3 DNA: TGTGCCAGCAGACGACAGGGGGGAAGCGGGGAG. Its protein is CASRRQGGSGE. The full CDR3 protein is CASRRQGGSGELFF.